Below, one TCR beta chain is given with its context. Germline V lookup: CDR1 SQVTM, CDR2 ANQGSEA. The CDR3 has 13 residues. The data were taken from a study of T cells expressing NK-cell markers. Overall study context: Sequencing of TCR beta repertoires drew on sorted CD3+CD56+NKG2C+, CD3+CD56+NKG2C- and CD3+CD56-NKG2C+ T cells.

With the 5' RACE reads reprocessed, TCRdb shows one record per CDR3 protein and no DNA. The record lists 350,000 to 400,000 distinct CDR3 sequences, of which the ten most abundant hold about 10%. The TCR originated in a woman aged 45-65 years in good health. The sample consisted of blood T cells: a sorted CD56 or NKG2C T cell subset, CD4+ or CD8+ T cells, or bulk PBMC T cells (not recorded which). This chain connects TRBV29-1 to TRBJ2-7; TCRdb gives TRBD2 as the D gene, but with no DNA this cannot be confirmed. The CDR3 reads CSVGGPILREQYF.